The 18 T cell receptor beta chains in this list originate from one sample, sequenced in a study of blood T cell repertoires in COVID-19. Some clones are missing from TCRdb's copy, which holds only in-frame ones; the method was immunoSEQ multiplex PCR. Here the sample spans 300,000 or so clones, about 93% being singletons. The sequencing sample was made of PBMCs or T cells enriched from blood (not recorded which). These receptor sequences come from a woman aged 25-40 years who had recovered from COVID-19.

V and J are TRBV11-1 and TRBJ2-2; D may be TRBD1 (6 bases). Germline V CDR1 and CDR2: SGHAT, FQDESV (reference sequence). V was cut by 1 base and J by 1 base, with 7 bases left in between. CDR3 length: 15 residues. The CDR3 loop reads CASSLDRVNTGELFF. CDR3 DNA: TGTGCCAGCAGCTTAGACAGGGTGAACACCGGGGAGCTGTTTTTT.

The CDR3 nucleotides are TGTGCCAGCAGTCCCATACAGGGCCAGGTCTATGGCTACACCTTC. As protein: CASSPIQGQVYGYTF. The V and J genes are TRBV27 and TRBJ1-2; D may be TRBD1 (6 bases). Germline loops: CDR1 MNHEY, CDR2 SMNVEV (reference sequence). This CDR3 has 15 amino acids. V was pared by 5 bases and J by 4 bases, with 17 bases between.

The rearrangement joins TRBV28 to TRBJ1-3; D not resolved. The CDR3 is 14 amino acids. Germline V gene data show CDR1 as MDHEN and CDR2 as SYDVKM. The V end was cut by 1 base, the J end by 2 bases, with 6 bases between. This chain's CDR3 is CASSLSGTGNTIYF. CDR3 in DNA: TGTGCCAGCAGTTTATCGGGTACTGGAAACACCATATATTTT.

The chain couples TRBV24-1 to TRBJ1-5; D is unclear. The V end was cut by 5 bases, the J end by 7 bases, with 11 bases between. Germline lookup yields CDR1 KGHDR and CDR2 SFDVKD. This CDR3 is built from 13 residues. Here the CDR3 DNA reads TGTGCCACCAGTGGAGGGAGAGAGCAGCCCCAGCATTTT. Its translation: CATSGGREQPQHF.

This clone appeared a single time. This sequence joins TRBV6-2 or TRBV6-3 and TRBJ2-7; D unresolved. The CDR3 length is 12 residues. With 3 bases removed from V and 7 bases from J, the gap between germline ends came to 10 bases. Germline lookup yields CDR1 MNHEY and CDR2 SVGEGT. CDR3 in DNA: TGTGCCAGCAGTTATACTTTCCGGGAGCAGTACTTC. Amino acids: CASSYTFREQYF.

The V gene is TRBV2, the J gene TRBJ2-1, with TRBD1 matching 7 bases. In germline, CDR1 is SNHLY, CDR2 FYNNEI. This CDR3 is built from 15 residues. V shed 4 bases and J 8 bases; nucleotides not matched to a gene: 11. The CDR3 DNA sequence: TGTGCCAGCAGTGTGAGGGGGCGCGGCCACCATGAGCAGTTCTTC. This encodes CASSVRGRGHHEQFF.

This chain connects TRBV5-1 to TRBJ1-4; D possibly corresponds to TRBD1 (5 bases). Per germline, CDR1 SGHRS and CDR2 YFSETQ. This CDR3 spans 14 amino acids. V was shortened by 0 bases and J by 5 bases, with 8 bases between the two germline ends. The CDR3 spells CASSLGPGNEKLFF. In DNA form, the CDR3 reads TGCGCCAGCAGCTTGGGACCAGGGAATGAAAAACTGTTTTTT.

The chain joins TRBV6-5 to TRBJ1-5; D gene ambiguous. V was shortened by 8 bases and J by 5 bases, with 13 bases between the two germline ends. Per germline, CDR1 MNHEY and CDR2 SVGAGI. The CDR3 runs 13 residues. The CDR3, as DNA: TGTGCCAGCGTGTGGGGAGTCGATCAGCCCCAGCATTTT. Its protein product is CASVWGVDQPQHF.

The genes are TRBV2 and TRBJ1-3, with 10 positions matching TRBD1. J gave up 4 bases and V 6 bases, and 3 bases lay outside the gene matches. The V gene's germline CDR1 is SNHLY and CDR2 FYNNEI. The CDR3 covers 14 residues. DNA of the CDR3: TGTGCCAGCAGGGGACAGGGGCCAGGAAACACCATATATTTT. It is translated as CASRGQGPGNTIYF.

This clone occurred once. The chain carries TRBV5-1 and TRBJ2-7; 8 bases agree with TRBD1. The CDR3 covers 16 residues. The germline CDR1 and CDR2 sequences are SGHRS and YFSETQ. The J segment lost 0 bases and the V segment lost 2 bases, leaving 7 bases of the junction unmatched. CDR3 nucleotides: TGCGCCAGCAGCTTTTCAGGACAGGGAAACTCCTACGAGCAGTACTTC. This codes for CASSFSGQGNSYEQYF.

The chain combines TRBV6-4 with TRBJ2-1, with 13 bases fitting TRBD2. With V trimmed by 2 bases and J by 5 bases, 0 bases remained unmatched. From germline, CDR1 is MRHNA and CDR2 SNTAGT. CDR3 length: 15 residues. The CDR3 loop reads CASSDGTSGNNEQFF. The CDR3 nucleotides are TGTGCCAGCAGTGACGGGACTAGCGGGAACAATGAGCAGTTCTTC.

V is TRBV5-1 and J is TRBJ1-3; the D is unclear. The CDR3 sequence is 17 residues long. V was trimmed by 0 bases and J by 0 bases, leaving 13 bases between them. The germline V gene encodes CDR1 SGHRS and CDR2 YFSETQ. CDR3 residues: CASSLDALADSGNTIYF. The CDR3 DNA reads TGCGCCAGCAGCTTGGATGCGTTAGCAGACTCTGGAAACACCATATATTTT.

This chain joins TRBV19 and TRBJ2-2; D remains unclear. V was trimmed by 0 bases and J by 8 bases, leaving 13 bases between them. Germline CDR1 reads LNHDA; CDR2 reads SQIVND (reference sequence). The CDR3 runs 15 residues. In DNA, the CDR3 is TGTGCCAGTAGTATAGATCTCCCCCTCGGTGGGGAGCTGTTTTTT. Amino acid sequence: CASSIDLPLGGELFF.

V gene TRBV19 combines with J gene TRBJ2-1; TRBD1 aligns across 8 bases. CDR3 length: 14 amino acids. V gave up 3 bases and J gave up 3 bases; unmatched junction bases: 1. Per the germline V gene, CDR1 is LNHDA and CDR2 is SQIVND (reference sequence). The CDR3 here is CASSIDRGYNEQFF. CDR3 nucleotides: TGTGCCAGTAGTATCGACAGGGGCTACAATGAGCAGTTCTTC. The entire variable domain, with the rest obtained from reference TRBV19 and TRBJ2-1, is as follows: DGGITQSPKYLFRKEGQNVTLSCEQNLNHDAMYWYRQDPGQGLRLIYYSQIVNDFQKGDIAEGYSVSREKKESFPLTVTSAQKNPTAFYLCASSIDRGYNEQFFGPGTRLTVL.

CDR3: CSAPSTGGMFF. CDR3 bases: TGCAGTGCTCCCTCGACGGGCGGGATGTTTTTT. The chain carries TRBV20-1 and TRBJ1-4; D gene unclear. V was shortened by 5 bases and J by 15 bases, with 16 bases between the two germline ends. This CDR3 is 11 amino acids long. Per the germline V gene, CDR1 is DFQATT and CDR2 is SNEGSKA (reference sequence).

This chain uses TRBV6-5 with TRBJ2-4; 9 positions agree with TRBD1. Germline V CDR1 and CDR2: MNHEY, SVGAGI. The V and J ends lost 10 bases and 6 bases, in that order; junction bases with no gene match: 4. The CDR3 is 12 residues long. The CDR3 spells CAIQGAGNIQYF. In DNA, the CDR3 is TGTGCCATACAGGGGGCTGGAAACATTCAGTACTTC.

This clone appeared a few times. The gene calls are TRBV29-1 and TRBJ1-2; perhaps TRBD1 as D (5 bases). In germline, CDR1 is SQVTM, CDR2 ANQGSEA. Trimming cost V 0 bases and J 8 bases, with 13 bases left between them. The CDR3 length is 13 residues. CDR3 in amino acids: CSVEDQGDHGYTF. DNA of the CDR3: TGCAGCGTTGAAGATCAAGGGGATCACGGCTACACCTTC. Complete variable domain (other parts from reference TRBV29-1 and TRBJ1-2): SAVISQKPSRDICQRGTSLTIQCQVDSQVTMMFWYRQQPGQSLTLIATANQGSEATYESGFVIDKFPISRPNLTFSTLTVSNMSPEDSSIYLCSVEDQGDHGYTFGSGTRLTVV.

CDR3 DNA sequence: TGTGCCAGCAGCCAACTCCCCCCTGAGGACATTCAGTACTTC. Protein: CASSQLPPEDIQYF. The V call is TRBV3-1 (or the pseudogene TRBV3-2), the J call TRBJ2-4; no firm D call. CDR1 and CDR2 from the germline V gene are LGHDT and YNNKEL (reference sequence). V lost 2 bases and J lost 8, with 13 bases in between. The CDR3 spans 14 residues.